A selection of T cell receptor beta chains follows, all from one sample in a study of shared clonotypes between healthy human individuals. Here immunoSEQ multiplex PCR was the method, and the copy in TCRdb shows in-frame clones only, minus some. The sample lists 750,000 to 1,000,000 clones, 90% to 95% occurring once. What was sequenced was naive CD8+ T cells sorted from blood. The origin of the receptors is a young man in good health. Each CDR3 is given with its conserved first and last residue. The order of the fields is clone size, V gene, D gene, J gene, CDR3 DNA, CDR3 protein. D genes are given only for firm matches. Expanded clones are given a class, and other clones once, few, many or no size at all.

clone size: NA; V gene: TRBV4-1; D gene: TRBD1; J gene: TRBJ1-5; CDR3 DNA: TGCGCCAGCAGCCATATGGGACAGGGGATAAAGCCCCAGCATTTT; CDR3 protein: CASSHMGQGIKPQHF
clone size: NA; V gene: TRBV28; D gene: NA; J gene: TRBJ1-5; CDR3 DNA: TGTGCCAGCCAGGGAACCCGGGACTATGGGGGCAATCAGCCCCAGCATTTT; CDR3 protein: CASQGTRDYGGNQPQHF
clone size: NA; V gene: TRBV12-5; D gene: TRBD2; J gene: TRBJ2-3; CDR3 DNA: TGTGCTAGTGGAAGGGGGGCTAGCGGGACCACAGATACGCAGTATTTT; CDR3 protein: CASGRGASGTTDTQYF
clone size: NA; V gene: TRBV11-2; D gene: TRBD2; J gene: TRBJ2-1; CDR3 DNA: TGTGCCAGCAGCTTAGGGGGACTAGCGGGAGTTGGGAATGAGCAGTTCTTC; CDR3 protein: CASSLGGLAGVGNEQFF
clone size: NA; V gene: TRBV9; D gene: NA; J gene: TRBJ2-7; CDR3 DNA: TGTGCCAGCAGCGTCTGGGGTAGGGGAGACGAGCAGTACTTC; CDR3 protein: CASSVWGRGDEQYF
clone size: NA; V gene: TRBV29-1; D gene: TRBD1; J gene: TRBJ2-7; CDR3 DNA: TGCAGCGTTGTACAGGGGTTCTACGAGCAGTACTTC; CDR3 protein: CSVVQGFYEQYF
clone size: once; V gene: TRBV30; D gene: NA; J gene: TRBJ2-7; CDR3 DNA: TGTGCCTGGACCCGTTCGCTAGCGATTTCCGAGCAGTACTTC; CDR3 protein: CAWTRSLAISEQYF
clone size: NA; V gene: TRBV6-7; D gene: TRBD2; J gene: TRBJ2-3; CDR3 DNA: TGTGCCAGCAGTCCGAACAGACTAGCCCGCACAGATACGCAGTATTTT; CDR3 protein: CASSPNRLARTDTQYF
clone size: NA; V gene: TRBV7-6; D gene: NA; J gene: TRBJ2-5; CDR3 DNA: TGTGCCAGCAGCTTGAGGGGTGTGGAGACCCAGTACTTC; CDR3 protein: CASSLRGVETQYF
clone size: NA; V gene: TRBV6-5; D gene: TRBD2; J gene: TRBJ2-2; CDR3 DNA: TGTGCCAGCACCCTAGCGGGAGATTACACCGGGGAGCTGTTTTTT; CDR3 protein: CASTLAGDYTGELFF
clone size: NA; V gene: TRBV28; D gene: NA; J gene: TRBJ2-1; CDR3 DNA: TGTGCCAGCAGTTTAAGTCCGAGACAGGGACTATCAAGCTCCTACAATGAGCAGTTCTTC; CDR3 protein: CASSLSPRQGLSSSYNEQFF
clone size: NA; V gene: TRBV6-8; D gene: NA; J gene: TRBJ2-2; CDR3 DNA: TGTGCCAGCAGTTACAAGAGAGTTACCGGGGAGCTGTTTTTT; CDR3 protein: CASSYKRVTGELFF
clone size: few; V gene: TRBV7-6; D gene: TRBD1; J gene: TRBJ2-3; CDR3 DNA: TGTGCCAGCAGCGGCCGGGACAGGGGGCTCACAGATACGCAGTATTTT; CDR3 protein: CASSGRDRGLTDTQYF
clone size: NA; V gene: TRBV6-5; D gene: NA; J gene: TRBJ2-7; CDR3 DNA: TGTGCCAGCAGTAAGAACTACGAGCAGTACTTC; CDR3 protein: CASSKNYEQYF
clone size: NA; V gene: TRBV5-5; D gene: NA; J gene: TRBJ2-5; CDR3 DNA: TGTGCCAGCAGCTCAGCGACAGGTTTGGAGACCCAGTACTTC; CDR3 protein: CASSSATGLETQYF
clone size: NA; V gene: TRBV4-1; D gene: NA; J gene: TRBJ2-7; CDR3 DNA: TGCGCCAGCAGCTACGGGTCCTTTAGCGAGCAGTACTTC; CDR3 protein: CASSYGSFSEQYF
clone size: NA; V gene: TRBV6-6; D gene: NA; J gene: TRBJ1-4; CDR3 DNA: TGTGCCAGCAGTCCCACAGGGCCAACTAATGAAAAACTGTTTTTT; CDR3 protein: CASSPTGPTNEKLFF
clone size: NA; V gene: TRBV7-9; D gene: NA; J gene: TRBJ1-2; CDR3 DNA: TGTGCCAGCAGCCGAGGGGAGGGTTCGGGTGTCTATGGCTACACCTTC; CDR3 protein: CASSRGEGSGVYGYTF
clone size: once; V gene: TRBV14; D gene: TRBD1; J gene: TRBJ2-7; CDR3 DNA: TGTGCCAGCAGCCGTGCTTGGACAGGGGTTACGTACGAGCAGTACTTC; CDR3 protein: CASSRAWTGVTYEQYF
clone size: NA; V gene: TRBV11-2; D gene: NA; J gene: TRBJ2-2; CDR3 DNA: TGTGCCAGCAGTTCCCCGGGGGGCAGGATCGCGAACACCGGGGAGCTGTTTTTT; CDR3 protein: CASSSPGGRIANTGELFF
clone size: NA; V gene: TRBV7-9; D gene: NA; J gene: TRBJ2-1; CDR3 DNA: TGTGGGTCGTCGGACAGTTCCTACAATGAGCAGTTCTTC; CDR3 protein: CGSSDSSYNEQFF
clone size: NA; V gene: TRBV5-1; D gene: NA; J gene: TRBJ2-7; CDR3 DNA: TGCGCCAGCAGCGAGGACAGCGTCTCCTACGAGCAGTACTTC; CDR3 protein: CASSEDSVSYEQYF
clone size: once; V gene: TRBV29-1; D gene: TRBD1; J gene: TRBJ1-2; CDR3 DNA: TGCAGCGTTGATCAGGGGGATTACTATGGCTACACCTTC; CDR3 protein: CSVDQGDYYGYTF
clone size: NA; V gene: TRBV27; D gene: TRBD2; J gene: TRBJ2-7; CDR3 DNA: TGTGCCAGCAGGACTAGCGGACTTGTTACCTACGAGCAGTACTTC; CDR3 protein: CASRTSGLVTYEQYF
clone size: NA; V gene: TRBV7-8; D gene: TRBD2; J gene: TRBJ2-1; CDR3 DNA: TGTGCCAGCAGCCAGGGACTAGCGGGCTACAATGAGCAGTTCTTC; CDR3 protein: CASSQGLAGYNEQFF
clone size: NA; V gene: TRBV9; D gene: NA; J gene: TRBJ1-3; CDR3 DNA: TGTGCCAGCAGCTACTCAGACTCTGGAAACACCATATATTTT; CDR3 protein: CASSYSDSGNTIYF
clone size: NA; V gene: TRBV7-6; D gene: TRBD1; J gene: TRBJ2-2; CDR3 DNA: TGTGCCAGCAGCTTCGGGACAGGTGGGACCGGGGAGCTGTTTTTT; CDR3 protein: CASSFGTGGTGELFF
clone size: NA; V gene: TRBV27; D gene: NA; J gene: TRBJ2-1; CDR3 DNA: TGTGCCAGCACAGGGACGACTACCTACAATGAGCAGTTCTTC; CDR3 protein: CASTGTTTYNEQFF
clone size: NA; V gene: TRBV13; D gene: TRBD2; J gene: TRBJ2-1; CDR3 DNA: TGTGCCAGCAGCCCCCCCGGACTAGCGGGATACAATGAGCAGTTCTTC; CDR3 protein: CASSPPGLAGYNEQFF
clone size: NA; V gene: TRBV4-1; D gene: TRBD1; J gene: TRBJ2-7; CDR3 DNA: TGCGCCAGCAGCTTCCGGGACAGAGACTTCTACGAGCAGTACTTC; CDR3 protein: CASSFRDRDFYEQYF
clone size: NA; V gene: TRBV10-3; D gene: NA; J gene: TRBJ2-1; CDR3 DNA: TGTGCCATCAGTGAGGAGGGGGGAGGAGAATACAATGAGCAGTTCTTC; CDR3 protein: CAISEEGGGEYNEQFF
clone size: NA; V gene: TRBV4-1; D gene: NA; J gene: TRBJ2-3; CDR3 DNA: TGCGCCAGCAGCCAAGAAAGGGGTACAGATACGCAGTATTTT; CDR3 protein: CASSQERGTDTQYF
clone size: NA; V gene: TRBV4-3; D gene: NA; J gene: TRBJ2-7; CDR3 DNA: TGCGCCAGCAGCCAAGAGGGCCCCTTGGAGAAAGGGGGCTACGAGCAGTACTTC; CDR3 protein: CASSQEGPLEKGGYEQYF